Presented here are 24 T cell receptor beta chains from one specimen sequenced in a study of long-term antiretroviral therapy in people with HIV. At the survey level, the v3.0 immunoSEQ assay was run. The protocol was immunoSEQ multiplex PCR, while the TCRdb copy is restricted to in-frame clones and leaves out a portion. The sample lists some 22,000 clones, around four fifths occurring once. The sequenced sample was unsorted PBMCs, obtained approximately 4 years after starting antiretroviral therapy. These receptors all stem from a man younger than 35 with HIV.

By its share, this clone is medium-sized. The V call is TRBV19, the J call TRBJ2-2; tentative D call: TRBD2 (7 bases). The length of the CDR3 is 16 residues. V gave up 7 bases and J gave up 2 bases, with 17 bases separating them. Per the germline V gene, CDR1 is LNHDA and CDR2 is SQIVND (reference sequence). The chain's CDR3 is CASTTGPGGNTGELFF. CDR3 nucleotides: TGTGCCAGTACTACTGGGCCGGGGGGCAACACCGGGGAGCTGTTTTTT.

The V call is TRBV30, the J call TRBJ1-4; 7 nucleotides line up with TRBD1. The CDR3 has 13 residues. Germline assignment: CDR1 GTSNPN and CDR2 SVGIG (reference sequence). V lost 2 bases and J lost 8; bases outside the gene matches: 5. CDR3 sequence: CAWSLGGLEKLFF. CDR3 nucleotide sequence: TGTGCCTGGAGTTTAGGGGGCTTAGAAAAACTGTTTTTT.

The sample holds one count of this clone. CDR3 nucleotides: TGCGCCAGCAGCCAAGGTACTGAAGCTTTCTTT. Amino acid sequence: CASSQGTEAFF. The chain joins TRBV4-1 to TRBJ1-1; no reliable D call. Germline values: CDR1 MGHRA, CDR2 YSYEKL. V dropped 1 base and J dropped 5 bases, with 2 bases sitting between them. The CDR3 is made up of 11 amino acids.

CDR3 residues: CASSLQGAGEQFF. CDR3 DNA: TGTGCCAGCAGCCTTCAGGGGGCCGGGGAGCAGTTCTTC. The chain joins TRBV6-1 to TRBJ2-1; the match to TRBD1 covers 8 bases. V lost 6 bases to trimming and J lost 10 bases; unmatched junction nucleotides: 8. Looked up from germline, CDR1 is MNHNS and CDR2 is SASEGT. CDR3 length: 13 amino acids.

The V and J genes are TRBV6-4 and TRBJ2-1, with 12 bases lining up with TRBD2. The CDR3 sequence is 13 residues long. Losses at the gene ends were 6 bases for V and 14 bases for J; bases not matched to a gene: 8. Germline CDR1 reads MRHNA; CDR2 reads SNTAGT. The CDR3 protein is CASRAASGGAKFF. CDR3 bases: TGTGCCAGCAGAGCCGCTAGCGGGGGGGCGAAGTTCTTC.

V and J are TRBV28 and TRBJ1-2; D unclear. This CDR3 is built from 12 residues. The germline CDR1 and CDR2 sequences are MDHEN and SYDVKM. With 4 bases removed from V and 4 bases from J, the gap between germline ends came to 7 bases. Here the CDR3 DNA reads TGTGCCAGCAGTTCCGGGTCCTATGGCTACACCTTC. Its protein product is CASSSGSYGYTF.

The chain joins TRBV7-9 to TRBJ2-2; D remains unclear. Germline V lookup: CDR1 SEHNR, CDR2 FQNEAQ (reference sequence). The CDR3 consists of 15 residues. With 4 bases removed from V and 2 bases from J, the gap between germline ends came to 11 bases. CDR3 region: CASSSFDHNTGELFF. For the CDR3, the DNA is TGTGCCAGCAGCTCCTTCGATCATAACACCGGGGAGCTGTTTTTT.

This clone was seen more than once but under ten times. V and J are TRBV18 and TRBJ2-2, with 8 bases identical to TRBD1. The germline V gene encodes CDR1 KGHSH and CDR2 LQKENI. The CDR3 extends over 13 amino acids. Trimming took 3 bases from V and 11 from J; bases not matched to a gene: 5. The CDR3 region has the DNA TGTGCCAGCTCACCCACGCAGGGGGCAGAGCTGTTTTTT. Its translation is CASSPTQGAELFF.

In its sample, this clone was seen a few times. CDR3 amino acids: CASNSPRGSAEAFF. CDR3 nucleotides: TGTGCCAGTAACTCTCCGCGAGGCAGCGCTGAAGCTTTCTTT. The V gene is TRBV19, the J gene TRBJ1-1; D call uncertain. The V end was cut by 7 bases, the J end by 6 bases, with 18 bases between. The CDR3 covers 14 residues. Germline-derived CDR1 and CDR2 are LNHDA and SQIVND (reference sequence).

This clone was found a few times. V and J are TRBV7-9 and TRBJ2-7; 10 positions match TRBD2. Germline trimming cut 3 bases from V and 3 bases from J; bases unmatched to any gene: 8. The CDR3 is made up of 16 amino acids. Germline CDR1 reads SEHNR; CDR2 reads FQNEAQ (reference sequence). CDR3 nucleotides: TGTGCCAGCAGCTTTCAGACAGCGGGGGGGCGCTACGAGCAGTACTTC. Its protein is CASSFQTAGGRYEQYF.

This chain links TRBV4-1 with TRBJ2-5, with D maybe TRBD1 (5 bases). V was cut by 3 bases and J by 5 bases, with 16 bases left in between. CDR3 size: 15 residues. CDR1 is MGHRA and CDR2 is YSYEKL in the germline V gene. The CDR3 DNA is TGCGCCAGCAGCCATCAACCTGGGGCCAGGGAGACCCAGTACTTC. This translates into CASSHQPGARETQYF.

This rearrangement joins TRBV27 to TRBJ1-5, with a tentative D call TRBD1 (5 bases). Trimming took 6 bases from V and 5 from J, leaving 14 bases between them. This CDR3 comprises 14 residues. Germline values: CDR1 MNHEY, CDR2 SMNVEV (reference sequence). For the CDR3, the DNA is TGTGCCAGCAGCAGGGAGGGCCTACATCAGCCCCAGCATTTT. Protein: CASSREGLHQPQHF.

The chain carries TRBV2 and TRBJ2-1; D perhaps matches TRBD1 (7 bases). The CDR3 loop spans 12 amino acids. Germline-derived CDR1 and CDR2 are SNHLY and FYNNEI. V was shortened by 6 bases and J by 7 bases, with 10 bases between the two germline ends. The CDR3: CASRQGGNEQFF. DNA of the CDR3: TGTGCCAGCAGGCAGGGGGGAAATGAGCAGTTCTTC.

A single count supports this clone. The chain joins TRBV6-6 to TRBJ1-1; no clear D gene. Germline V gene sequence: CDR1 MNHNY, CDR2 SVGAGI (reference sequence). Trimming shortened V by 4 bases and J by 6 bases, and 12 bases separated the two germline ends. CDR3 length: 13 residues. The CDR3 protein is CASSLRAGAEAFF. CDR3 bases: TGTGCCAGCAGTTTGCGGGCGGGTGCTGAAGCTTTCTTT.

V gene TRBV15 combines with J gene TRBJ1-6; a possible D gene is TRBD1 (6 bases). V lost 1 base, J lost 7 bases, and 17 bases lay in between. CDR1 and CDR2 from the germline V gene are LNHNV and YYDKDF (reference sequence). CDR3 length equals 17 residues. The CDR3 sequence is CATSRGDIPGGNSPLHF. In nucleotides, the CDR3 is TGTGCCACCAGCAGAGGGGACATCCCCGGAGGAAATTCACCCCTCCACTTT. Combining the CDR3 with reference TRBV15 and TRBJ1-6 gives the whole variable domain DAMVIQNPRYQVTQFGKPVTLSCSQTLNHNVMYWYQQKSSQAPKLLFHYYDKDFNNEADTPDNFQSRRPNTSFCFLDIRSPGLGDTAMYLCATSRGDIPGGNSPLHFGNGTRLTVT.

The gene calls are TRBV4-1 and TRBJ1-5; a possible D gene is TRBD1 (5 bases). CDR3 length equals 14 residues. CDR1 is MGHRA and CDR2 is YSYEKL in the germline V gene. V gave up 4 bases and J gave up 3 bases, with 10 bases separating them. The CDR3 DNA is TGCGCCAGCAGCCCCGGACATGACAATCAGCCCCAGCATTTT. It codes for CASSPGHDNQPQHF.

The CDR3 bases are TGTGCCAGCAGCTTAACTTTTCAGGGGTTTATCAATGAGCAGTTCTTC. Encoded protein: CASSLTFQGFINEQFF. This chain uses TRBV7-9 with TRBJ2-1, with D tentatively TRBD1 (6 bases). V lost 2 bases, J lost 6 bases, and 17 bases lay in between. The V gene's germline CDR1 is SEHNR and CDR2 FQNEAQ (reference sequence). The CDR3 contains 16 residues. Drawing the rest from reference TRBV7-9 and TRBJ2-1, the complete variable domain is DTGVSQNPRHKITKRGQNVTFRCDPISEHNRLYWYRQTLGQGPEFLTYFQNEAQLEKSRLLSDRFSAERPKGSFSTLEIQRTEQGDSAMYLCASSLTFQGFINEQFFGPGTRLTVL.

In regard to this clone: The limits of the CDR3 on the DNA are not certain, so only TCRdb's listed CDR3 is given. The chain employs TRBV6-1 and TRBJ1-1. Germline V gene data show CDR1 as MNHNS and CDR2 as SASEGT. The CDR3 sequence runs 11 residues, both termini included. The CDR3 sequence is CASILDTEAFF.

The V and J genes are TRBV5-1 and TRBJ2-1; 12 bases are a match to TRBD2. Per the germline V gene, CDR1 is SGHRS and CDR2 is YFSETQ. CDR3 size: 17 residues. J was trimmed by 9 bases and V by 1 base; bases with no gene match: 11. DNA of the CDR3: TGCGCCAGCAGCTTGACTAGCGGGGGGTCTCGGGATCCTGAGCAGTTCTTC. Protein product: CASSLTSGGSRDPEQFF.

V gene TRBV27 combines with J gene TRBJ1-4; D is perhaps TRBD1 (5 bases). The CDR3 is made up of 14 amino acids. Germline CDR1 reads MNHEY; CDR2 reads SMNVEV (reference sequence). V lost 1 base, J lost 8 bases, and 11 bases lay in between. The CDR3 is CASSLWQGGEKLFF. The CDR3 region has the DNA TGTGCCAGCAGTTTATGGCAGGGTGGGGAAAAACTGTTTTTT.

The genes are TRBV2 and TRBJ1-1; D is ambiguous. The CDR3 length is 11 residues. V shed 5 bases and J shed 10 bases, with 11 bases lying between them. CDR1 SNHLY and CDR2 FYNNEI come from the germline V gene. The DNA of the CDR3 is TGTGCCAGCAGTCCCCAGGCGGGAGCTTTCTTT. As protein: CASSPQAGAFF.

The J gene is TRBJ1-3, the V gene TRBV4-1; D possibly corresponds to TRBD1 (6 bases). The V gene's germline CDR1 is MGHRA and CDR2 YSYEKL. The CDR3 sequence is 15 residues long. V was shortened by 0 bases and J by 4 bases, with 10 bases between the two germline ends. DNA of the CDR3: TGCGCCAGCAGCCAAGACGGGGGGCTCGGAAACACCATATATTTT. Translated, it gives CASSQDGGLGNTIYF.

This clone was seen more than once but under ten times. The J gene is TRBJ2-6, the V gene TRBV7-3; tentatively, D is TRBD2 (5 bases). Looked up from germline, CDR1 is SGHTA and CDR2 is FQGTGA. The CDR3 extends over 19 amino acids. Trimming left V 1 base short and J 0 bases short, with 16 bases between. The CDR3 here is CASSLNPGGMGSGANVLTF. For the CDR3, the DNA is TGTGCCAGCAGCTTAAACCCCGGAGGCATGGGCTCTGGGGCCAACGTCCTGACTTTC.

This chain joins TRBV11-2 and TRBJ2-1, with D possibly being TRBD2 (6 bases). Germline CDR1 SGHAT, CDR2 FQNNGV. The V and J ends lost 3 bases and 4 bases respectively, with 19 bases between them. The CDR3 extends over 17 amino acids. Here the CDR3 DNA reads TGTGCCAGCAGCTTTTTAGCGGTTTCTAGGCTATACAATGAGCAGTTCTTC. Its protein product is CASSFLAVSRLYNEQFF.